The present entry profiles one T cell receptor beta chain with its context. This clonotype was picked up many times. Its antigen is not yet known. The input lacks base qualities; no much larger clone sits a single base away. This entry is derived from a study of Graves' ophthalmopathy and Graves' hyperthyroidism (dated by TCRdb to 2016 to 2019). For context, the study as a whole: Peripheral blood was collected at initial diagnosis, prior to any treatment. TCR beta repertoire signatures were used to distinguish Graves' ophthalmopathy from Graves' hyperthyroidism and to predict progression to ophthalmopathy. In total, around 130 blood samples were TCR-sequenced: 43 ophthalmopathy, some 75 hyperthyroidism and roughly 17 hyperthyroidism-to-ophthalmopathy patients. To explore V-J signatures that separate ophthalmopathy from hyperthyroidism, a discovery set of 95 to 100 patients was enrolled, consisting of approximately 45 with ophthalmopathy and some 59 with stable hyperthyroidism. For independent validation, a separate cohort was made up of approximately 19 hyperthyroidism patients plus 17 patients who later progressed from hyperthyroidism to ophthalmopathy. In roughly six hyperthyroidism patients, the T-cell repertoires found in thyroid tissue were compared with those found in blood. Following sampling, methimazole starting at 30 mg daily was administered to hyperthyroidism patients, and high-dose intravenous methylprednisolone was administered to ophthalmopathy patients. For training and testing, the 100 or so patients in the discovery cohort were randomly divided in a 7:3 ratio.

The CDR3 runs 16 amino acids, cysteine and phenylalanine included. The entry retains the CDR3 DNA only, 48 bases that are in frame from base 1. Germline trimming: 6 bases from V, 2 bases from J; junction bases outside gene matches: 14. The germline V gene (reference sequence) sets CDR1 to DFQATT and CDR2 to SNEGSKA. A patient counted as having stable hyperthyroidism if there was no progression to ophthalmopathy within 18 months of follow-up. Hyperthyroidism patients were newly diagnosed, with disease duration under 2 months, and aged 18 to 65 years. Patients with other autoimmune diseases, uncontrolled infections, pregnancy or lactation were excluded. Diagnosis relied on clinical symptoms, serum thyroxine, TRAb, thyroid ultrasound and orbital computed tomography. PBMCs were isolated from 7.5 to 10 ml of fresh peripheral blood by Ficoll-Paque density gradient centrifugation. Trizol reagent was used to extract the total RNA, and its quality was then checked on an Agilent 2100 Bioanalyzer.

The paper as a whole reports these results and caveats: In validation, the model predicted ophthalmopathy progression with 55% to 71% sensitivity and roughly 78% specificity; some twelve predicted patients were CT-confirmed with GO in a median of about 6.1 months. Sample size was not statistically predetermined, and group allocation was not concealed from the investigators. The 13-signature model separated ophthalmopathy from stable hyperthyroidism with roughly 89% sensitivity and almost 84% specificity in cross-validation, and 80%/75% in the test set. Most expanded thyroid clonotypes with frequency above 0.001 were also detected in blood, suggesting blood repertoires may reflect the thyroid immune response.

For repertoire sequencing, TCR beta CDR3 regions were amplified from RNA transcripts. The first round was an RT-PCR using HTBI primers with the Qiagen OneStep RT-PCR kit, and this first round was followed by a second-round multiplex PCR, then size selection and purification. Sequencing of the libraries was carried out on an Illumina HiSeq2000 in paired-end mode with 100 bp reads. The study's own analysis went as follows. SOAPnuke was used to process the reads, throwing out any read that had adapters, had uncalled bases, had a mean Phred below 15, or lacked an exact constant-primer or identifier match. High-quality paired reads were merged with COPE v1.2.5. Unique nucleotide sequences were defined as clonotypes and aligned to IMGT TRB V, D and J references using MiTCR v1.1. Analysis was restricted to V-J combinations with a frequency above 0.0001, which covered roughly 99% of repertoires. For each V-J combination, a TCR clonal expansion and chaos score was defined as the ratio of F50 clonal expansion to chaos observed in the TCRdist matrix. Welch's t-statistics and random forest were used to reduce features to some 13 V-J combinations, which were fed into a naive Bayes classifier. The similarity between thyroid and blood repertoires was quantified using the Morisita-Horn index. TCRdb reran the public reads through fastp at Q25 and MiXCR, keeping productive beta chains. Each record represents a unique CDR3 protein, reported with the most common genes and DNA among its rows. It is TCRdb's table, rather than the study itself, that gives the V and J calls and clone size. The sample has about 420,000 distinct CDR3 sequences on record, under 25% of them singletons. Of the sample, around 3% falls within the top ten clones.

The chain is assembled from TRBV20-1 and TRBJ2-3, and 7 bases in between align with TRBD2. This clonotype was sampled from a woman aged 18 to 35 with stable Graves' hyperthyroidism. Donor details come from another sample of the same person, matched by shared clones. Sequenced sample: peripheral blood. In nucleotides, the sequence is TGCAGTGCCGCCCCTCCCGGACTAGGGAACACAGATACGCAGTATTTT. Protein translation: CSAAPPGLGNTDTQYF.